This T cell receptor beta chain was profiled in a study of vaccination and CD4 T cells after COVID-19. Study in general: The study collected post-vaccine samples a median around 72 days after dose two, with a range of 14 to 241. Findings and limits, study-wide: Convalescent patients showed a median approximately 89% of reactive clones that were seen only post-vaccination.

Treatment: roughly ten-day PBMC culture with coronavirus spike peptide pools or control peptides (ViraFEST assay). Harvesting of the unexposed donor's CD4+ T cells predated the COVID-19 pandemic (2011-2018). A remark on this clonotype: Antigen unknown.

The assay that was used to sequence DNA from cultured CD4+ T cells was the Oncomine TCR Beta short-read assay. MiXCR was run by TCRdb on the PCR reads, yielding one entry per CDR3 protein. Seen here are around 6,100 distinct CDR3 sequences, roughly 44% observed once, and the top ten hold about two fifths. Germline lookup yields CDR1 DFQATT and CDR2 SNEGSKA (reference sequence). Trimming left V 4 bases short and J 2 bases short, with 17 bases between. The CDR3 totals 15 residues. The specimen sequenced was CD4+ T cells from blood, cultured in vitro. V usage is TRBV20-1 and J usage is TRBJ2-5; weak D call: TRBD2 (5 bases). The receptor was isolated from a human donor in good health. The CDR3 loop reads CSATNDGLKQETQYF. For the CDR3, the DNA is TGCAGTGCTACCAACGACGGACTGAAGCAAGAGACCCAGTACTTC.